The present T cell receptor (beta chain) was sequenced within a study of shared clonotypes between healthy human individuals. Study conclusions and caveats: The study generally estimated greater richness for naive than memory subsets.

Notes on this clone: Its target is not known.

Germline V CDR1 and CDR2: SGHRS, YFSETQ. The CDR3 runs 18 residues. V lost 0 bases to trimming and J lost 4 bases; unmatched junction nucleotides: 6. Each subset's genomic DNA was shared equally among a number of immunoSEQ plates. Sorted-subset replicate PCR reactions contained 150 to 200 ng DNA, corresponding to approximately 30,000 T cell genomes. The protocol was immunoSEQ multiplex PCR, while the TCRdb copy is restricted to in-frame clones and leaves out a portion. The sample contains about a million clones, approximately 77% of which appear only once. Material for sequencing was memory CD4+ T cells from PBMCs. The subset here: CD45RA-negative fraction. The receptor comes from a man aged 18 to 29 in good health. Some clones in this sample may be carry-over from other donors' samples. The V gene is TRBV5-1, the J gene TRBJ1-6, with 11 bases lining up with TRBD1. CDR3 nucleotide sequence: TGCGCCAGCAGCTTGGGGTTTGGGGACAGGGGGTATAATTCACCCCTCCACTTT. Translation gives CASSLGFGDRGYNSPLHF.